These 4 T cell receptor beta chains originate from one sample sequenced in a study of cytomegalovirus exposure and HLA in healthy donors. Primers: 60 Vbeta forward and 13 Jbeta reverse. Produced via immunoSEQ multiplex PCR; TCRdb's table is partial and in-frame only. This table has about 270,000 clones, roughly 70% appearing once. The material sequenced was PBMCs. The receptors derive from a female donor in good health and CMV-seronegative.

The chain combines TRBV5-1 with TRBJ1-2, with 9 positions matching TRBD1. The CDR3 spans 17 residues. The germline V gene has CDR1 SGHRS and CDR2 YFSETQ. V shed 3 bases and J 0 bases; nucleotides not matched to a gene: 9. The CDR3 DNA is TGCGCCAGCAGCTCCGGACAGGGGCCTAAGACTAACTATGGCTACACCTTC. It codes for CASSSGQGPKTNYGYTF.

The V call is TRBV11-2, the J call TRBJ2-3; TRBD1 agrees at 8 bases. Trimming at V came to 4 bases and at J to 2 bases, leaving 2 bases not matched to a gene. CDR3 length: 14 residues. Germline V lookup: CDR1 SGHAT, CDR2 FQNNGV. The CDR3 region is CASSWDRFTDTQYF. The CDR3, as DNA: TGTGCCAGCAGCTGGGACAGGTTCACAGATACGCAGTATTTT.

This clone was seen only a few times. J is TRBJ1-1 and V is TRBV6-6, with 11 bases that match TRBD1. This CDR3 region has 15 residues. Germline CDR1 MNHNY, CDR2 SVGAGI (reference sequence). Trimming took 4 bases from V and 5 from J; bases not matched to a gene: 6. The CDR3 region is CASSSRGQGETEAFF. CDR3 in DNA: TGTGCCAGCAGTTCCCGGGGACAGGGGGAAACTGAAGCTTTCTTT.

V and J are TRBV6-1 and TRBJ2-3; 15 bases fit TRBD2. Looked up from germline, CDR1 is MNHNS and CDR2 is SASEGT. Trimming removed 6 bases from V and 6 bases from J; junction bases left unmatched: 4. The CDR3 extends over 15 amino acids. The CDR3: CASSGLAGGPDTQYF. CDR3 nucleotide sequence: TGTGCCAGCAGCGGACTAGCGGGAGGGCCGGATACGCAGTATTTT.